Listed here are 23 T cell receptor beta chains from one sample, sequenced in a study of shared clonotypes between healthy human individuals. Some clones are missing from TCRdb's copy, which holds only in-frame ones; the method was immunoSEQ multiplex PCR. The repertoire holds 1.5 million to 2.5 million clones, just under 95% seen once, with 1.2% in the top ten. In the naive CD8 group, cells lacked CD45RO and were positively selected for CCR7, so terminally differentiated effector memory CD45RA+ cells were left out. The sequenced sample consisted of naive CD8+ T cells sorted from blood. All receptors come from a young man in good health.

This chain connects TRBV6-5 to TRBJ1-2; no definite D call. Deletions cut 6 bases from V and 4 bases from J, with 12 bases between. Germline CDR1 MNHEY, CDR2 SVGAGI. This CDR3 has 13 amino acids. In DNA form, the CDR3 reads TGTGCCAGCAGCCTTGGACTGAGCTATGGCTACACCTTC. Amino acid sequence: CASSLGLSYGYTF.

The V call is TRBV7-9, the J call TRBJ2-7, with 8 positions matching TRBD2. The CDR3 totals 12 residues. Trimming at V came to 9 bases and at J to 0 bases, leaving 1 base not matched to a gene. Per the germline V gene, CDR1 is SEHNR and CDR2 is FQNEAQ (reference sequence). Here the CDR3 DNA reads TGTGCCAGTAGCGGGGTCTCCTACGAGCAGTACTTC. It is translated as CASSGVSYEQYF.

Comments on this clone: Additional DNA sequences in this sample encode the identical CDR3. The gene calls are TRBV7-9 and TRBJ1-1; unclear D gene. CDR3 length equals 13 residues. Germline CDR1 SEHNR, CDR2 FQNEAQ (reference sequence). V lost 4 bases and J lost 0, with 6 bases in between. This CDR3 is CASSSSMNTEAFF. The CDR3 nucleotides are TGTGCCAGCAGCTCGTCTATGAACACTGAAGCTTTCTTT.

The J gene is TRBJ1-6, the V gene TRBV21-1. TRBV21-1 is a documented pseudogene. This CDR3 comprises 14 residues. The CDR3 region has the DNA TGTGCCAGCAGCAAAGCCGAAGGGAGTTCACCCCTCCACTTT. Its translation: CASSKAEGSSPLHF.

With regard to this clone: Additional DNA sequences in this sample encode the identical CDR3. This chain joins TRBV5-1 and TRBJ2-7; D is unresolved. In germline, CDR1 is SGHRS, CDR2 YFSETQ. Trimming stripped 0 bases from V and 3 bases from J, with 7 bases between. The CDR3 is made up of 13 amino acids. CDR3 coding DNA: TGCGCCAGCAGCTTGGATGGGCTCTACGAGCAGTACTTC. It specifies CASSLDGLYEQYF.

This clone was detected once. This rearrangement joins TRBV5-6 to TRBJ2-1; 10 positions agree with TRBD2. The germline V gene encodes CDR1 SGHDT and CDR2 YYEEEE. The J segment lost 6 bases and the V segment lost 6 bases, leaving 12 bases of the junction unmatched. The CDR3 is made up of 16 amino acids. For the CDR3, the DNA is TGTGCCAGCACAGCTTTCGTGGGACTAGCGTTCAATGAGCAGTTCTTC. Its protein product is CASTAFVGLAFNEQFF. The variable domain in full, completed from reference TRBV5-6 and TRBJ2-1, reads DAGVTQSPTHLIKTRGQQVTLRCSPKSGHDTVSWYQQALGQGPQFIFQYYEEEERQRGNFPDRFSGHQFPNYSSELNVNALLLGDSALYLCASTAFVGLAFNEQFFGPGTRLTVL.

Regarding this clone: Other DNA sequences in this sample translate to the same CDR3. The chain uses TRBV4-3 and TRBJ2-7; TRBD1 agrees at 10 bases. This CDR3 spans 15 amino acids. J was trimmed by 3 bases and V by 0 bases; bases with no gene match: 2. Germline CDR1 reads LGHNA; CDR2 reads YSLEER. In DNA, the CDR3 is TGCGCCAGCAGCCAAGAAAGGACAGGGGGCTACGAGCAGTACTTC. It yields the protein CASSQERTGGYEQYF.

This chain links TRBV27 with TRBJ1-2; D is possibly TRBD1 (6 bases). The CDR3 is made up of 17 amino acids. The V end lost 5 bases, the J end lost 1 base, and 20 bases lay between the germline ends. CDR1 MNHEY and CDR2 SMNVEV come from the germline V gene (reference sequence). Here the CDR3 DNA reads TGTGCCAGCAGTCCTTGGGGATCAGGGGACGTTAACTATGGCTACACCTTC. Translated, it gives CASSPWGSGDVNYGYTF.

The sample holds one count of this clone. The V and J genes are TRBV5-1 and TRBJ1-4; D remains unclear. The CDR3 covers 14 residues. Between the trimmed V and J ends, which lost 4 bases and 6 bases, there was a span of 13 bases. CDR1 SGHRS and CDR2 YFSETQ come from the germline V gene. This chain's CDR3 is CASSPWTEDEKLFF. The CDR3 DNA follows: TGCGCCAGCAGCCCCTGGACGGAGGATGAAAAACTGTTTTTT.

With regard to this clone: The sample contains more than one DNA sequence encoding this CDR3. V and J are TRBV7-6 and TRBJ2-7; D may be TRBD1 (6 bases). V was shortened by 3 bases and J by 2 bases, with 11 bases between the two germline ends. This CDR3 comprises 14 residues. CDR1 is SGHVS and CDR2 is FNYEAQ in the germline V gene. The CDR3 loop reads CASSLGTGTYEQYF. CDR3 nucleotide sequence: TGTGCCAGCAGCTTGGGCACAGGGACCTACGAGCAGTACTTC.

The chain has TRBV7-9 and TRBJ2-5; D perhaps matches TRBD2 (8 bases). Trimming cost V 1 base and J 9 bases, with 18 bases left between them. CDR1 is SEHNR, CDR2 FQNEAQ, per germline (reference sequence). This CDR3 has 15 residues. CDR3 sequence reads: CASSLVGQDGGAQYF. In DNA form, the CDR3 reads TGTGCCAGCAGCTTAGTCGGACAGGACGGGGGGGCCCAGTACTTC. Based on the CDR3 plus reference TRBV7-9 and TRBJ2-5, the full variable domain is DTGVSQNPRHKITKRGQNVTFRCDPISEHNRLYWYRQTLGQGPEFLTYFQNEAQLEKSRLLSDRFSAERPKGSFSTLEIQRTEQGDSAMYLCASSLVGQDGGAQYFGPGTRLLVL.

The chain uses TRBV5-4 and TRBJ2-7; the D gene is possibly TRBD2 (5 bases). Trimming took off 3 bases at V and 2 bases at J, with 12 bases between the two ends. Per the germline V gene, CDR1 is SGHNT and CDR2 is YYREEE (reference sequence). CDR3 length: 14 amino acids. The chain's CDR3 is CASSSGTSAYEQYF. The CDR3 nucleotides read TGTGCCAGCAGCTCGGGAACTAGTGCCTACGAGCAGTACTTC.

The V gene is TRBV11-2, the J gene TRBJ2-5, with D hard to call. Germline CDR1 is SGHAT and CDR2 is FQNNGV. The CDR3 has 14 amino acids. V was clipped by 4 bases and J by 5 bases, with 14 bases between them. The CDR3 region has the DNA TGTGCCAGCAGCTCTGACTGGAACTGGGAGACCCAGTACTTC. Its translation: CASSSDWNWETQYF.

This rearrangement joins TRBV30 to TRBJ1-6; D remains ambiguous. The germline CDR1 and CDR2 sequences are GTSNPN and SVGIG (reference sequence). This CDR3 comprises 15 residues. Trimming cost V 3 bases and J 0 bases, with 9 bases left between them. The CDR3 sequence is CAWSSHSSYNSPLHF. The CDR3 DNA follows: TGTGCCTGGAGCAGCCATAGCTCCTATAATTCACCCCTCCACTTT. Filled out from reference TRBV30 and TRBJ1-6, the complete variable domain reads SQTIHQWPATLVQPVGSPLSLECTVEGTSNPNLYWYRQAAGRGLQLLFYSVGIGQISSEVPQNLSASRPQDRQFILSSKKLLLSDSGFYLCAWSSHSSYNSPLHFGNGTRLTVT.

The rearrangement uses TRBV6-6 and TRBJ1-1; the D gene is possibly TRBD1 (6 bases). Trimming took 2 bases from V and 5 from J, leaving 9 bases between them. Germline CDR1 is MNHNY and CDR2 is SVGAGI (reference sequence). The CDR3 extends over 13 amino acids. The CDR3, as DNA: TGTGCCAGCAGTTACCAGGACAGTACTGAAGCTTTCTTT. Translating it yields CASSYQDSTEAFF.

This chain links TRBV7-2 with TRBJ2-5; 7 bases agree with TRBD1. V lost 1 base to trimming and J lost 2 bases; unmatched junction nucleotides: 1. This CDR3 has 14 residues. Germline values: CDR1 SGHTA, CDR2 FQGNSA. CDR3 residues: CASSLGDSQETQYF. The CDR3, as DNA: TGTGCCAGCAGCTTAGGGGACAGTCAAGAGACCCAGTACTTC.

The rearrangement uses TRBV9 and TRBJ2-3; 7 positions agree with TRBD1. The CDR3 loop spans 16 amino acids. Germline trimming cut 0 bases from V and 1 base from J; bases unmatched to any gene: 5. Germline CDR1 and CDR2: SGDLS and YYNGEE. The CDR3 DNA sequence: TGTGCCAGCAGCGTAGATGCAGGGGGAGGCACAGATACGCAGTATTTT. It specifies CASSVDAGGGTDTQYF.

The chain combines TRBV10-2 with TRBJ2-1, with 7 nucleotides matching TRBD2. Per germline, CDR1 WSHSY and CDR2 SAAADI. The CDR3 is 16 residues long. V trimming: 0 bases; J trimming: 0 bases; junction bases outside the gene matches: 2. The CDR3 DNA follows: TGCGCCAGCAGTGAGTCTGGCGGGAGCTCCTACAATGAGCAGTTCTTC. Its protein product is CASSESGGSSYNEQFF.

The V call is TRBV7-9, the J call TRBJ2-5, with D tentatively TRBD1 (5 bases). This CDR3 is 16 amino acids long. Per germline, CDR1 SEHNR and CDR2 FQNEAQ (reference sequence). V was shortened by 1 base and J by 0 bases, with 12 bases between the two germline ends. The CDR3 spells CASSLGGSTYQETQYF. The CDR3 coding sequence is TGTGCCAGCAGCTTAGGGGGCAGCACGTACCAAGAGACCCAGTACTTC.

The rearrangement uses TRBV30 and TRBJ2-2, with D possibly being TRBD1 or TRBD2 (5 bases each). This CDR3 spans 13 amino acids. The germline V and J ends were trimmed by 5 bases and 3 bases, with 10 bases remaining between them. CDR1 is GTSNPN and CDR2 is SVGIG in the germline V gene (reference sequence). The CDR3 DNA reads TGTGCCTGGGAGGGACCCTACACCGGGGAGCTGTTTTTT. Amino acid sequence: CAWEGPYTGELFF.

This clone is a singleton in its sample. This CDR3 is CASSHKPPGDTEAFF. DNA for the CDR3: TGCGCCAGCAGCCACAAACCCCCTGGGGACACTGAAGCTTTCTTT. The rearrangement joins TRBV4-1 to TRBJ1-1; D is uncertain. The CDR3 has 15 residues. The germline V gene has CDR1 MGHRA and CDR2 YSYEKL. The ends were cut back, 3 bases at V and 3 bases at J, with 14 bases in the middle.

This clone was recorded only once. The V gene is TRBV2, the J gene TRBJ2-7; D is uncertain. Deletions cut 3 bases from V and 1 base from J, with 16 bases between. Per the germline V gene, CDR1 is SNHLY and CDR2 is FYNNEI. The CDR3 totals 16 residues. CDR3: CASSDYTSGVSYEQYF. CDR3 sequence (DNA): TGTGCCAGCAGTGACTATACGTCTGGAGTTTCCTACGAGCAGTACTTC.

The V and J genes are TRBV27 and TRBJ2-5; a possible D gene is TRBD2 (7 bases). Per the germline V gene, CDR1 is MNHEY and CDR2 is SMNVEV (reference sequence). There are 15 residues in the CDR3. Trimming left V 4 bases short and J 3 bases short, with 15 bases between. CDR3 coding DNA: TGTGCCAGCAGTTGGGAGGGGGGGCACAAAGAGACCCAGTACTTC. Protein: CASSWEGGHKETQYF.